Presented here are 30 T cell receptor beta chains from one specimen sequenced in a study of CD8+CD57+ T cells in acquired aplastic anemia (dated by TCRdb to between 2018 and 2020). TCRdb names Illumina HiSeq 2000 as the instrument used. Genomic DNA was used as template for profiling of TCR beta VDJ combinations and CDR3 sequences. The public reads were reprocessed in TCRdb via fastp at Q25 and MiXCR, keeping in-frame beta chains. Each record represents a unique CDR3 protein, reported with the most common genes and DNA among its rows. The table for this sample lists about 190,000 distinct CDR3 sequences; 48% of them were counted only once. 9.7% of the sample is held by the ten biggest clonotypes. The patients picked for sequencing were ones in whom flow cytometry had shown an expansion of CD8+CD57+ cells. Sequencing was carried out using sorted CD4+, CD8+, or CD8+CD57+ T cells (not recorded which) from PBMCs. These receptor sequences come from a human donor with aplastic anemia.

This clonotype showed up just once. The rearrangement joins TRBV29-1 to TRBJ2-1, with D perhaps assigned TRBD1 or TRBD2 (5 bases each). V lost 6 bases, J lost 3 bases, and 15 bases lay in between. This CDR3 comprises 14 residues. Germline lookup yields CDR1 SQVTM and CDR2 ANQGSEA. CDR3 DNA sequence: TGCAGCGTGGGGGTACACTACCGCTACAATGAGCAGTTCTTC. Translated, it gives CSVGVHYRYNEQFF.

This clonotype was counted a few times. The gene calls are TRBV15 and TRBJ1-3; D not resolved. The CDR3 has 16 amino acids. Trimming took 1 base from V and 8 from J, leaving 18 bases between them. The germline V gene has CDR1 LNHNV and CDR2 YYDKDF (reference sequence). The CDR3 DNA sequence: TGTGCCACCAGCAGAGCCCGCGGGAGGGCCAAGTACACCATATATTTT. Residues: CATSRARGRAKYTIYF.

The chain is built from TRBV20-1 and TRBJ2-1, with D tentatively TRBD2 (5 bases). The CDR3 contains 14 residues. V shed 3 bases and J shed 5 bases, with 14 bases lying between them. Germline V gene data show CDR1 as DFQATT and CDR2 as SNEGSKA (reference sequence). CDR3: CSASRSGLNNEQFF. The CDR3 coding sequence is TGCAGTGCTAGCCGTTCGGGGTTAAACAATGAGCAGTTCTTC.

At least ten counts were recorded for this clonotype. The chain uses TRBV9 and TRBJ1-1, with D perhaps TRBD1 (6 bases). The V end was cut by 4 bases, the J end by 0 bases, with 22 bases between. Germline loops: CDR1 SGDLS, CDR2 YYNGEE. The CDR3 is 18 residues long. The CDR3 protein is CASSTPRGDPRMNTEAFF. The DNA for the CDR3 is TGTGCCAGCAGCACCCCTAGGGGGGATCCAAGAATGAACACTGAAGCTTTCTTT.

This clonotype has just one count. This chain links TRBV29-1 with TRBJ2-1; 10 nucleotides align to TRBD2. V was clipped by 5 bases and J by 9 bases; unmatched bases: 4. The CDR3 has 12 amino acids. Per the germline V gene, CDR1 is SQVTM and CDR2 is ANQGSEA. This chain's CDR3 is CSVLLAGVEQFF. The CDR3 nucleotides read TGCAGCGTTCTCCTAGCGGGAGTTGAGCAGTTCTTC.

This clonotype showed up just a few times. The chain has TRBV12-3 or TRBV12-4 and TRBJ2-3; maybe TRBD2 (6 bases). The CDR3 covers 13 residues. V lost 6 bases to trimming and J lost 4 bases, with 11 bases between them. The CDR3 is CASREGGSDTQYF. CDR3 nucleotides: TGTGCCAGCAGGGAGGGAGGATCAGATACGCAGTATTTT.

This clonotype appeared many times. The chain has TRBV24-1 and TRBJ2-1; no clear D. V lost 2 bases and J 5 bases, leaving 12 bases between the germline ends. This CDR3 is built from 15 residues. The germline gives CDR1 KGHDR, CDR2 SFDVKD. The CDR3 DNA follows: TGTGCCACCAGTGATTCGGGCCCTGGAGACAATGAGCAGTTCTTC. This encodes CATSDSGPGDNEQFF.

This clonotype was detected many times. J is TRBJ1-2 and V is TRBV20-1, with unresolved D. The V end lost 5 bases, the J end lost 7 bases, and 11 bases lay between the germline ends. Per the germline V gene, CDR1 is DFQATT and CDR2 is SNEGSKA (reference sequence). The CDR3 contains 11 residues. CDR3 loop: CSARVGIGYTF. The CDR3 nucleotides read TGCAGTGCTCGGGTTGGGATTGGCTACACCTTC.

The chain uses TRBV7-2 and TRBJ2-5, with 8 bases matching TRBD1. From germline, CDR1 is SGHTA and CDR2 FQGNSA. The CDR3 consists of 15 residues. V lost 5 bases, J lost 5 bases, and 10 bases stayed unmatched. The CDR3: CASSPGQGGWETQYF. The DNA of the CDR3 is TGTGCCAGCAGCCCCGGACAGGGTGGATGGGAGACCCAGTACTTC.

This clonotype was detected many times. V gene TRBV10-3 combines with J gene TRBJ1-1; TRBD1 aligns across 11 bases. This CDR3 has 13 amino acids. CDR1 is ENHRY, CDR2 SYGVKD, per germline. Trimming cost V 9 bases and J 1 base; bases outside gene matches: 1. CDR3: CAIGQGANTEAFF. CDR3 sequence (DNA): TGTGCCATTGGACAGGGGGCGAACACTGAAGCTTTCTTT.

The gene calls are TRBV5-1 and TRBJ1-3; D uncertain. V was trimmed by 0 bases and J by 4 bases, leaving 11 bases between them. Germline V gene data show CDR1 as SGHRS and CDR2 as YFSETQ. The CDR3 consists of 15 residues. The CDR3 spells CASSLEGVYGNTIYF. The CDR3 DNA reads TGCGCCAGCAGCTTGGAAGGAGTCTACGGAAACACCATATATTTT.

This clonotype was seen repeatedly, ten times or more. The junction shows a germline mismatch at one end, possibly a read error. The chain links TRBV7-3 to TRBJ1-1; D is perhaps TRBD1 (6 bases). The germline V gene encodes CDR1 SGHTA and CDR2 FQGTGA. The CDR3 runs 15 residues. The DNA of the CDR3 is TGTGCCAGCAGCGAAGGGCGGGCGGGGGACACTAAAGCTTTCTTT. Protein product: CASSEGRAGDTKAFF.

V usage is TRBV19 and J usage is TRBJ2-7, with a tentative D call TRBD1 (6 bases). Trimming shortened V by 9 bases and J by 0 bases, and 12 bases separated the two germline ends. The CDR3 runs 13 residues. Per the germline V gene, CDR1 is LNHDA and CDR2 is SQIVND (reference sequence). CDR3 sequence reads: CASSMDSSYEQYF. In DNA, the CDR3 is TGTGCCAGCAGCATGGACAGCTCCTACGAGCAGTACTTC.

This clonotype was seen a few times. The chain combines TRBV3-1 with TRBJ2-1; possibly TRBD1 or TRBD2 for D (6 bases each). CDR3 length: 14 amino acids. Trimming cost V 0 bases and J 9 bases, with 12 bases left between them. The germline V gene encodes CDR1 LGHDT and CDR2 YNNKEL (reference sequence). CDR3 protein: CASSQDVGGGEQFF. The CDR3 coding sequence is TGTGCCAGCAGCCAAGATGTGGGGGGCGGTGAGCAGTTCTTC.

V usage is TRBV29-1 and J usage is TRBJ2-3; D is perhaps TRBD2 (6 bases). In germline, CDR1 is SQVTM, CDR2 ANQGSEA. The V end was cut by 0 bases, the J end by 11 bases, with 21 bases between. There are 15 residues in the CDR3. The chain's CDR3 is CSVEDIWERVNEQYF. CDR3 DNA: TGCAGCGTTGAAGATATATGGGAGCGGGTAAATGAGCAGTATTTT.

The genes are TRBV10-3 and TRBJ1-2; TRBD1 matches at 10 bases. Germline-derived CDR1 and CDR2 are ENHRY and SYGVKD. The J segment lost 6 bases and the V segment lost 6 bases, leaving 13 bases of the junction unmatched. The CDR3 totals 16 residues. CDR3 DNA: TGTGCCATCAGGGCGGGACAGGGGAGTGTAGGAGATGGCTACACCTTC. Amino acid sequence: CAIRAGQGSVGDGYTF.

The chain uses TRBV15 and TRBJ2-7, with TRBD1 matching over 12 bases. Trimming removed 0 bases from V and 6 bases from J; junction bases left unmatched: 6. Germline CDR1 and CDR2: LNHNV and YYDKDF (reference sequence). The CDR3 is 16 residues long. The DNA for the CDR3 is TGTGCCACCAGCAGAGAAAAGGGACAGGGGGCAGGCGAGCAGTACTTC. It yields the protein CATSREKGQGAGEQYF.

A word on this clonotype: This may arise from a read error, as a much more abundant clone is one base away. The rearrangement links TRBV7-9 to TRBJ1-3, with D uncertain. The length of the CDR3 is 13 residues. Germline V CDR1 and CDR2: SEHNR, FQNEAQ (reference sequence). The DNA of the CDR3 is TGTGCCGGCAGCCCCCCTAATACCAACACCATATATTTT. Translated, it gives CAGSPPNTNTIYF.

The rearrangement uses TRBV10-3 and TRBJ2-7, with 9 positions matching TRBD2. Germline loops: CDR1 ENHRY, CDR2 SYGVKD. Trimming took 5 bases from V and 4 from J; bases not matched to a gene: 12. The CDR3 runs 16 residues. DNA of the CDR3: TGTGCCATCAGTTTAACGGGCGGGAGGGAACGATACGAGCAGTACTTC. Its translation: CAISLTGGRERYEQYF.

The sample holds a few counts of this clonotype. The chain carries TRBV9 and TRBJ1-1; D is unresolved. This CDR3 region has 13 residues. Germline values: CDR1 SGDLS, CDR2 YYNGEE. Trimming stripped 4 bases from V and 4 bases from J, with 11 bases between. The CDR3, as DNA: TGTGCCAGCAGCTTAGGGTGGGGCACTGAAGCTTTCTTT. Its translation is CASSLGWGTEAFF.

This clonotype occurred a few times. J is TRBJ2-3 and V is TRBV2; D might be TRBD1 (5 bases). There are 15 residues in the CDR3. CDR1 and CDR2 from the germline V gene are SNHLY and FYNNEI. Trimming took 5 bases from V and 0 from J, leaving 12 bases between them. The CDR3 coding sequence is TGTGCCAGCAGTTCGCAGGGAACGAGCACAGATACGCAGTATTTT. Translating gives CASSSQGTSTDTQYF. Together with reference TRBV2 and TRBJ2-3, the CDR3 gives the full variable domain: EPEVTQTPSHQVTQMGQEVILRCVPISNHLYFYWYRQILGQKVEFLVSFYNNEISEKSEIFDDQFSVERPDGSNFTLKIRSTKLEDSAMYFCASSSQGTSTDTQYFGPGTRLTVL.

The CDR3 DNA is TGTGCCAGCAGCCGGTATAGCGGGAGGGCTGGTGAGCAGTTCTTC. It codes for CASSRYSGRAGEQFF. This chain connects TRBV6-1 to TRBJ2-1; 11 bases align to TRBD2. Trimming took 6 bases from V and 9 from J; bases not matched to a gene: 10. Germline CDR1 is MNHNS and CDR2 is SASEGT. This CDR3 has 15 residues.

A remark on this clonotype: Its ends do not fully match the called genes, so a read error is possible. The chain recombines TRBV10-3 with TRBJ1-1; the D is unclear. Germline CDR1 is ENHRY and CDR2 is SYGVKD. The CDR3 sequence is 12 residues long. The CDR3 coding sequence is TGTGCCATTAGTGGGGTAGGGATGCGGGCTTTCTTT. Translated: CAISGVGMRAFF.

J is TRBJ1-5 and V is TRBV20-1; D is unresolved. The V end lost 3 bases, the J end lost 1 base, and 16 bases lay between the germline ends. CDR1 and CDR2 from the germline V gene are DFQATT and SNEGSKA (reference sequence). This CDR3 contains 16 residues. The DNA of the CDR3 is TGCAGTGCTAGCTCGGGGAAGGAATTAAGCAATCAGCCCCAGCATTTT. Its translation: CSASSGKELSNQPQHF.

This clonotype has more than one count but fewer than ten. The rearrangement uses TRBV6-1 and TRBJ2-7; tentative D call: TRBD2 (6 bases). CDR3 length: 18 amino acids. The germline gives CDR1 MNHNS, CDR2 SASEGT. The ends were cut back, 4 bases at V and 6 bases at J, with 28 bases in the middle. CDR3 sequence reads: CASSAAAGNRAGQSEQYF. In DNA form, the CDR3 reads TGTGCCAGCAGTGCCGCTGCGGGGAATAGGGCAGGGCAAAGCGAGCAGTACTTC.

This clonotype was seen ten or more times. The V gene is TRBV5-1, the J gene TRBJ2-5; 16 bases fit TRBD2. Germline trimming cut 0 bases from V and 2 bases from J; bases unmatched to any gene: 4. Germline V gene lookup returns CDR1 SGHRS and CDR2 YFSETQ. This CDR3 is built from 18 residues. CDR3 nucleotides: TGCGCCAGCAGCTTGGCCGGGACTAGCGGGAGGGATCAAGAGACCCAGTACTTC. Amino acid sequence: CASSLAGTSGRDQETQYF.

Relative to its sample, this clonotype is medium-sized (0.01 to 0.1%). Here the CDR3 reads CASSEQLMGLYGYTF. CDR3 nucleotides: TGTGCCAGCAGTGAGCAACTCATGGGCCTTTATGGCTACACCTTC. The chain recombines TRBV2 with TRBJ1-2, with no clear D. V shed 3 bases and J shed 5 bases, with 16 bases lying between them. The V gene's germline CDR1 is SNHLY and CDR2 FYNNEI. The CDR3 contains 15 residues.

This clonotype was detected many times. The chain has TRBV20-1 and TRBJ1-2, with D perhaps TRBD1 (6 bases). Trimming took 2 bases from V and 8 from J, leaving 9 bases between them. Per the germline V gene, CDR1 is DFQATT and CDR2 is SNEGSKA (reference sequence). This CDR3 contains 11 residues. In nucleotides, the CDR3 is TGCAGTGCTAGACCGAGGGGGGGCTACACCTTC. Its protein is CSARPRGGYTF.

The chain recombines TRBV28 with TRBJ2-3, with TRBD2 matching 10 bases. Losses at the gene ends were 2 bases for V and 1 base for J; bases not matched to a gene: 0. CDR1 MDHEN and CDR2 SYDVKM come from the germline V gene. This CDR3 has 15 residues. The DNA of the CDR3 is TGTGCCAGCAGTTTAGGGACTAGCGGCACAGATACGCAGTATTTT. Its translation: CASSLGTSGTDTQYF.

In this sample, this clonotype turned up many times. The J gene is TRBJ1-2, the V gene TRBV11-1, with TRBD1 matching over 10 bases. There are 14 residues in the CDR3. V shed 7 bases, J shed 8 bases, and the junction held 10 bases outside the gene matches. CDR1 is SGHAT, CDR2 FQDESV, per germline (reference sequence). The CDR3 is CASTRDRGWRGYTF. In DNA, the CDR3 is TGTGCCAGCACTCGGGACAGGGGATGGCGCGGCTACACCTTC.